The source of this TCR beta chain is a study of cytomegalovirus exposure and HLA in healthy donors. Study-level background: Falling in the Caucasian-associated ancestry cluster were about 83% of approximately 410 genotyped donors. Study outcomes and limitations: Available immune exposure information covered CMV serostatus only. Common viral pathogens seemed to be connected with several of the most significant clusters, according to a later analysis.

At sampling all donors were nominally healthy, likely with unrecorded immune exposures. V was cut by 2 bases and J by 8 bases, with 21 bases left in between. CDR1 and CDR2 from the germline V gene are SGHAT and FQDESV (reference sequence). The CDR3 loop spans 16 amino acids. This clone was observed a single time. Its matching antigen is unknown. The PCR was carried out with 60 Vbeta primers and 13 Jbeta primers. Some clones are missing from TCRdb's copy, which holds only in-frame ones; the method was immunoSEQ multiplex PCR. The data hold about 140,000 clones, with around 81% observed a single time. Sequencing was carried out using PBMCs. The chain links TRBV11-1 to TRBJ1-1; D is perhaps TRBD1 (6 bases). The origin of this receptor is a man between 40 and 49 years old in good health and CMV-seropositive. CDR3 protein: CASSLRRGGPIGEAFF. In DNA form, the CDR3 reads TGTGCCAGCAGCTTACGTCGGGGGGGCCCCATAGGGGAAGCTTTCTTT.